These 7 T cell receptor beta chains were sequenced from one sample in a study of cytomegalovirus exposure and HLA in healthy donors. The study ran its PCR with 60 Vbeta and 13 Jbeta primers. Produced via immunoSEQ multiplex PCR; TCRdb's table is partial and in-frame only. This listing includes about 110,000 clones. Sequenced sample: PBMCs. These receptor sequences come from a man aged 18 to 29 in good health and CMV-seronegative.

As regards this clone: The same CDR3 can be traced to other DNA sequences in this sample. This chain connects TRBV7-2 to TRBJ2-7, with TRBD1 identical over 11 bases. Per germline, CDR1 SGHTA and CDR2 FQGNSA. V lost 5 bases, J lost 6 bases, and 9 bases stayed unmatched. The CDR3 has 15 amino acids. Here the CDR3 reads CASSPGQGALLEQYF. The CDR3 DNA reads as TGTGCCAGCAGCCCAGGACAGGGGGCGCTCCTCGAGCAGTACTTC.

This chain uses TRBV6-1 with TRBJ1-4; perhaps TRBD1 as D (5 bases). Trimming pared 5 bases from V and 7 bases from J, leaving 14 bases between. Germline V gene sequence: CDR1 MNHNS, CDR2 SASEGT. The CDR3 runs to 14 residues. For the CDR3, the DNA is TGTGCCAGCAGTTTGCGTGTGCAGGGTGAAAAACTGTTTTTT. It codes for CASSLRVQGEKLFF.

This sequence joins TRBV7-6 and TRBJ2-2; D perhaps matches TRBD2 (6 bases). The CDR3 is 15 residues long. Trimming took off 5 bases at V and 0 bases at J, with 10 bases between the two ends. Germline V gene lookup returns CDR1 SGHVS and CDR2 FNYEAQ. The CDR3: CASSRGNTNTGELFF. In nucleotides, the CDR3 is TGTGCCAGCAGCCGCGGGAATACGAACACCGGGGAGCTGTTTTTT.

The chain recombines TRBV27 with TRBJ2-7; maybe TRBD2 (6 bases). From germline, CDR1 is MNHEY and CDR2 SMNVEV (reference sequence). V lost 0 bases and J lost 9, with 12 bases in between. The CDR3 loop spans 13 amino acids. The CDR3: CASSLSWGVGQYF. CDR3 nucleotide sequence: TGTGCCAGCAGTTTATCGTGGGGGGTTGGGCAGTACTTC.

This rearrangement joins TRBV1 to TRBJ2-3; the table names TRBD2, a call not compared with the DNA. TRBV1 is recorded as a pseudogene. The CDR3 runs 16 residues. CDR3: CTSSQARESRDYTQYF. The CDR3 nucleotides read TGCACCAGCAGCCAAGCACGGGAGTCGCGGGACTATACGCAGTATTTT.

The genes are TRBV15 and TRBJ2-1, with D maybe TRBD1 (5 bases). Germline loops: CDR1 LNHNV, CDR2 YYDKDF (reference sequence). V dropped 0 bases and J dropped 6 bases, with 18 bases sitting between them. The CDR3 has 17 residues. The CDR3 region is CATSRDKETVYSNEQFF. CDR3 coding DNA: TGTGCCACCAGCAGAGATAAGGAGACAGTTTATTCCAATGAGCAGTTCTTC.

Details on this clone: Sequence at one end of the junction differs from germline and may be a read error. This rearrangement joins TRBV15 to TRBJ1-6; maybe TRBD1 (5 bases). The CDR3 sequence is 15 residues long. Germline assignment: CDR1 LNHNV and CDR2 YYDKDF (reference sequence). The CDR3 sequence: CATSGGTPYSSPLHF. CDR3 in DNA: TGTGCCACCAGCGGCGGGACTCCCTATAGTTCACCCCTCCACTTT.